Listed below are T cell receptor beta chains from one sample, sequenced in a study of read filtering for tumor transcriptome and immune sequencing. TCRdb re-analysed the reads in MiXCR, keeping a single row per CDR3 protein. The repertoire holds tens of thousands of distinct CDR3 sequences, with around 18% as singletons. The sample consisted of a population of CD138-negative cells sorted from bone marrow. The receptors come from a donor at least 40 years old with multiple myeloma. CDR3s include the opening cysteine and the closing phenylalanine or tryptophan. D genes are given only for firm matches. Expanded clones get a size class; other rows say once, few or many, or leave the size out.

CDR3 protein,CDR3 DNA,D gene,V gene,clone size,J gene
CASSPPGGRYNEQFF,TGTGCCAGCAGCCCCCCTGGGGGCAGGTACAATGAGCAGTTCTTC,.,TRBV7-9,many,TRBJ2-1
CASSWGLAGQETQYF,TGTGCCAGCAGCTGGGGACTAGCGGGGCAAGAGACCCAGTACTTC,TRBD2,TRBV11-3,many,TRBJ2-5
CSAPDPSGRGYEQYF,TGCAGTGCACCCGACCCCAGCGGGAGAGGCTACGAGCAGTACTTC,TRBD2,TRBV20-1,many,TRBJ2-7
CSVDQRGSGEQYF,TGCAGCGTTGATCAGAGGGGCTCGGGGGAGCAGTACTTC,.,TRBV29-1,.,TRBJ2-7
CSATASGRYFSYEQYF,TGCAGTGCTACCGCTAGCGGGAGATATTTTTCCTACGAGCAGTACTTC,TRBD2,TRBV20-1,many,TRBJ2-7
CAWSTVGRYEQYF,TGTGCCTGGAGTACGGTGGGGCGATACGAGCAGTACTTC,.,TRBV30,.,TRBJ2-7
CASSGLGRGTEAFF,TGTGCCAGCAGCGGGCTGGGCAGGGGCACTGAAGCTTTCTTT,.,TRBV5-6,.,TRBJ1-1
CASSDPGGVETQYF,TGTGCCAGCAGTGATCCCGGGGGAGTGGAGACCCAGTACTTC,.,TRBV2,.,TRBJ2-5
CASSVATPNTGELFF,TGTGCCAGCAGCGTAGCTACACCGAATACCGGGGAGCTGTTTTTT,.,TRBV9,many,TRBJ2-2
CASTFLLGTEAFF,TGTGCCAGCACTTTCCTGTTAGGCACTGAAGCTTTCTTT,.,TRBV6-1,many,TRBJ1-1
CASSFRGQGGETQYF,TGCGCCAGCAGCTTCCGGGGGCAGGGCGGAGAGACCCAGTACTTC,.,TRBV5-1,many,TRBJ2-5
CASIQTGTVNQPQHF,TGTGCCAGCATTCAAACCGGGACAGTAAATCAGCCCCAGCATTTT,TRBD1,TRBV6-1,.,TRBJ1-5
CASSYSSAETQYF,TGTGCCAGTAGTTACAGTTCTGCAGAGACCCAGTACTTC,.,TRBV19,many,TRBJ2-5
CAIHQGGRSPYNEQFF,TGTGCCATCCACCAAGGGGGTAGGTCGCCCTACAATGAGCAGTTCTTC,.,TRBV10-3,many,TRBJ2-1
CASSPGDRDNTEAFF,TGTGCCAGCAGTCCGGGGGACAGGGACAACACTGAAGCTTTCTTT,TRBD1,TRBV28,many,TRBJ1-1
CATRKGGVNNEQFF,TGTGCCACCCGAAAGGGGGGGGTCAACAATGAGCAGTTCTTC,.,TRBV14,many,TRBJ2-1
CATGRTGDDTQYF,TGTGCCACCGGCCGGACAGGGGACGATACGCAGTATTTT,TRBD1,TRBV10-3,.,TRBJ2-3
CASSLQGQHTEAFF,TGTGCCAGCAGCTTACAGGGACAGCACACTGAAGCTTTCTTT,TRBD1,TRBV7-9,many,TRBJ1-1
CASSPRQAAGYEQYF,TGTGCCAGCAGTCCTCGACAGGCCGCCGGCTACGAGCAGTACTTC,.,TRBV5-5,few,TRBJ2-7
CASSASRGSGELFF,TGTGCCAGCAGCGCCTCCAGGGGATCGGGGGAGCTGTTTTTT,.,TRBV7-3,many,TRBJ2-2
CASSQDQRALWQFF,TGCGCCAGCAGCCAAGATCAGAGGGCCCTATGGCAGTTCTTC,.,TRBV4-1,many,TRBJ2-1
CSVGTGVGELFF,TGCAGCGTGGGAACAGGAGTCGGGGAGCTGTTTTTT,.,TRBV29-1,many,TRBJ2-2
CASSIGGWDQPQHF,TGTGCCAGTAGTATAGGCGGGTGGGATCAGCCCCAGCATTTT,.,TRBV19,.,TRBJ1-5
CASSIGTSGRSNEQFF,TGTGCCAGTAGTATAGGAACTAGCGGGAGATCCAATGAGCAGTTCTTC,TRBD2,TRBV19,many,TRBJ2-1
CASSGREIVAGELFF,TGTGCCAGCAGCGGGCGGGAGATAGTCGCCGGGGAGCTGTTTTTT,TRBD2,TRBV7-9,many,TRBJ2-2
CASSPGQPGETQYF,TGTGCCAGCAGCCCGGGGCAGCCCGGAGAGACCCAGTACTTC,.,TRBV11-2,many,TRBJ2-5
CASSPGVGQPQHF,TGTGCCAGCAGCCCCGGAGTGGGTCAGCCCCAGCATTTT,.,TRBV14,few,TRBJ1-5
CATKGGGRNNEQFF,TGTGCCACCAAAGGAGGCGGGAGGAACAATGAGCAGTTCTTC,TRBD2,TRBV24-1,few,TRBJ2-1
CSVLRGGGEPQHF,TGCAGCGTTCTCCGAGGGGGGGGGGAGCCCCAGCATTTT,.,TRBV29-1,few,TRBJ1-5
CSVEDGRTMGNQPQHF,TGCAGCGTTGAAGACGGAAGGACTATGGGCAATCAGCCCCAGCATTTT,.,TRBV29-1,many,TRBJ1-5
CASSLNESEQFF,TGTGCCAGCAGCTTAAACGAAAGTGAGCAGTTCTTC,.,TRBV7-6,.,TRBJ2-1
CASSVEMSTEAFF,TGTGCCAGCAGTGTGGAAATGAGCACTGAAGCTTTCTTT,.,TRBV2,.,TRBJ1-1
CASSQDRGSSYNEQFF,TGTGCCAGCAGCCAGGACAGGGGGAGCTCCTACAATGAGCAGTTCTTC,TRBD1,TRBV14,many,TRBJ2-1
CAWSERTSGRTNTGELFF,TGTGCCTGGAGTGAGAGGACTAGCGGGAGGACAAACACCGGGGAGCTGTTTTTT,TRBD2,TRBV30,many,TRBJ2-2
CASSLWGAYEQYF,TGCGCCAGCAGCTTATGGGGGGCTTACGAGCAGTACTTC,.,TRBV5-6,.,TRBJ2-7
CASTRDDGNTIYF,TGTGCCAGCACGCGGGACGACGGAAACACCATATATTTT,.,TRBV3-1,few,TRBJ1-3
CASSPQSTLYNEQFF,TGTGCCAGCAGCCCCCAGTCTACCCTATACAATGAGCAGTTCTTC,.,TRBV7-2,many,TRBJ2-1
CSAPPEIGQYF,TGCAGTGCTCCACCAGAGATCGGTCAGTACTTC,.,TRBV20-1,many,TRBJ2-4
CASSSPNNPYEQYF,TGTGCCAGCAGCTCCCCTAATAACCCTTACGAGCAGTACTTC,.,TRBV7-9,few,TRBJ2-7
CAWSRGALNTEAFF,TGTGCCTGGAGTCGGGGGGCGTTAAACACTGAAGCTTTCTTT,.,TRBV30,many,TRBJ1-1
CASSLPVPGGETQYF,TGTGCCAGCAGCTTACCGGTTCCGGGAGGTGAGACCCAGTACTTC,TRBD2,TRBV5-4,many,TRBJ2-5
CASSFPGRGNEQYF,TGTGCCAGCAGCTTTCCCGGGAGGGGTAACGAGCAGTACTTC,TRBD2,TRBV7-2,many,TRBJ2-7
CASSQSYETQYF,TGTGCCAGCAGCCAATCGTATGAGACCCAGTACTTC,.,TRBV3-1,many,TRBJ2-5
CASSHLLAGVPDTQYF,TGTGCCAGTAGTCACCTACTAGCGGGAGTCCCAGATACGCAGTATTTT,TRBD2,TRBV19,many,TRBJ2-3
CASSLGGTDNEKLFF,TGTGCCAGCAGTTTAGGCGGGACAGATAATGAAAAACTGTTTTTT,TRBD1,TRBV12-3/TRBV12-4,many,TRBJ1-4
CASSKTGAQPQHF,TGTGCCAGCAGCAAAACAGGGGCTCAGCCCCAGCATTTT,TRBD1,TRBV11-2,few,TRBJ1-5
CSARTPGGSYEQYF,TGCAGTGCTAGAACCCCGGGGGGCTCCTACGAGCAGTACTTC,TRBD2,TRBV20-1,.,TRBJ2-7
CSAGQQGTQYF,TGTAGTGCCGGACAGCAAGGGACCCAGTACTTC,.,TRBV20-1,.,TRBJ2-5
CASSGDLNQPQHF,TGTGCCAGCAGTGGGGACCTGAATCAGCCCCAGCATTTT,.,TRBV6-1,many,TRBJ1-5
CASSGQHTEAFF,TGTGCCAGCAGTGGACAGCACACTGAAGCTTTCTTT,.,TRBV2,.,TRBJ1-1
CASSLSGGPKGNQPQHF,TGTGCCAGCAGTTTATCGGGAGGTCCTAAGGGCAATCAGCCCCAGCATTTT,.,TRBV27,many,TRBJ1-5
CASSLLGSGVYEQYF,TGTGCCAGCAGCTTGCTCGGTAGCGGAGTCTACGAGCAGTACTTC,.,TRBV11-3,.,TRBJ2-7
CASSLMGGNSYNEQFF,TGTGCCAGCAGCTTAATGGGGGGAAACTCCTACAATGAGCAGTTCTTC,.,TRBV7-3,few,TRBJ2-1
CASSSGNTAYEQYF,TGTGCCAGCAGTAGCGGGAATACCGCCTACGAGCAGTACTTC,TRBD2,TRBV27,many,TRBJ2-7
CACSPEQGVATATQYF,TGCGCCTGCAGCCCCGAGCAGGGAGTCGCCACAGCTACGCAGTATTTT,.,TRBV5-1,once,TRBJ2-3
CASGGRNEKLFF,TGTGCCAGCGGGGGGAGGAATGAAAAACTGTTTTTT,.,TRBV2,few,TRBJ1-4
CSTRQNTEAFF,TGCAGCACCAGACAGAACACTGAAGCTTTCTTT,.,TRBV29-1,many,TRBJ1-1